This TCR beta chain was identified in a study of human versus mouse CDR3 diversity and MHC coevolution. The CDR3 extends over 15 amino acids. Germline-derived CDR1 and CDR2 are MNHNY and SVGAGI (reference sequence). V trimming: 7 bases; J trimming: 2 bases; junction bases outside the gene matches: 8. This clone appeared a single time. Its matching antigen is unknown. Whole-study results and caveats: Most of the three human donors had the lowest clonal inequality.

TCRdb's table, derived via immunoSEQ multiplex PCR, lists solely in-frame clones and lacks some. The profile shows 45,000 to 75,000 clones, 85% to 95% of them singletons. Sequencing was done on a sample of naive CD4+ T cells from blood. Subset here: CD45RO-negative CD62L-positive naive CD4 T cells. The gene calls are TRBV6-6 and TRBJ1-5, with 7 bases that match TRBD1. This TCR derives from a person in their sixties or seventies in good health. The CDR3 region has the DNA TGTGCCAGCACCAGACAGGGTGGGGGCAATCAGCCCCAGCATTTT. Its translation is CASTRQGGGNQPQHF.